These T cell receptor beta chains were read from a single sample in a study of response to subunit inactivated influenza vaccine. From the RT-PCR reads, TCRdb called clonotypes with MiXCR, one entry per CDR3 protein. The sample includes just over 300,000 distinct CDR3 sequences, 20% to 25% seen only once; the top ten take roughly 10%. The input for sequencing was PBMCs from blood, taken approximately 20 months after vaccination. Every receptor here comes from a man aged 45-69 years who received an inactivated influenza vaccine. Each CDR3 is given with its conserved first and last residue.

j_gene: TRBJ1-5; v_gene: TRBV5-1; CDR3aa: CASSFHPDEEPQHF
j_gene: TRBJ2-6; v_gene: TRBV12-3/TRBV12-4; CDR3aa: CASSLGQGISGANVLTF
j_gene: TRBJ1-2; v_gene: TRBV6-5; CDR3aa: CASSPLGYTF
j_gene: TRBJ1-5; v_gene: TRBV28; CDR3aa: CASSSHGGRDQPQHF
j_gene: TRBJ1-1; v_gene: TRBV20-1; CDR3aa: CSAHDPGRNTEAFF
j_gene: TRBJ1-3; v_gene: TRBV4-1; CDR3aa: CASSQDSPPSGNTIYF
j_gene: TRBJ1-1; v_gene: TRBV10-2; CDR3aa: CASSEARGITEAFF
j_gene: TRBJ1-1; v_gene: TRBV20-1; CDR3aa: CSAGLGTGDTEAFF
j_gene: TRBJ1-5; v_gene: TRBV6-1; CDR3aa: CASSVSQLNQPQHF
j_gene: TRBJ2-1; v_gene: TRBV7-3; CDR3aa: CASSLTGLNEQFF
j_gene: TRBJ1-5; v_gene: TRBV12-3/TRBV12-4; CDR3aa: CASSAASGGQGKNQPQHF
j_gene: TRBJ1-5; v_gene: TRBV13; CDR3aa: CASSLGHLLRNQPQHF
j_gene: TRBJ2-6; v_gene: TRBV18; CDR3aa: CASSPAASGANVLTF
j_gene: TRBJ1-5; v_gene: TRBV20-1; CDR3aa: CSGTEWGRGYQPQHF
j_gene: TRBJ1-2; v_gene: TRBV2; CDR3aa: CASRGTRQGGYTF
j_gene: TRBJ1-5; v_gene: TRBV7-2; CDR3aa: CASSPRGGFGNQPQHF
j_gene: TRBJ2-7; v_gene: TRBV19; CDR3aa: CASSPTDSVAYEQYF
j_gene: TRBJ1-2; v_gene: TRBV7-2; CDR3aa: CASSKGPRDYGYTF
j_gene: TRBJ1-2; v_gene: TRBV5-6; CDR3aa: CASTWAGNGYTF
j_gene: TRBJ2-7; v_gene: TRBV7-8; CDR3aa: CASSFGPTSSYEQYF
j_gene: TRBJ2-3; v_gene: TRBV5-4; CDR3aa: CATSLAGGRTDTQYF
j_gene: TRBJ1-1; v_gene: TRBV18; CDR3aa: CASSPALLRAHTEAFF
j_gene: TRBJ1-2; v_gene: TRBV10-3; CDR3aa: CAISETNYGYTF
j_gene: TRBJ2-2; v_gene: TRBV30; CDR3aa: CAWSVRTGETGELFF
j_gene: TRBJ2-5; v_gene: TRBV7-2; CDR3aa: CASSHGLVGETQYF
j_gene: TRBJ2-3; v_gene: TRBV20-1; CDR3aa: CSAIETSGILDTQYF
j_gene: TRBJ2-2; v_gene: TRBV2; CDR3aa: CASSERQGIAKLFF
j_gene: TRBJ1-4; v_gene: TRBV7-2; CDR3aa: CASSYDRREKLFF
j_gene: TRBJ2-1; v_gene: TRBV4-3; CDR3aa: CASSPTSGRAYNEQFF
j_gene: TRBJ2-1; v_gene: TRBV29-1; CDR3aa: CSVEDLTGRNEQFF
j_gene: TRBJ2-7; v_gene: TRBV11-2; CDR3aa: CASSLGEHSYEQYF
j_gene: TRBJ2-5; v_gene: TRBV6-5; CDR3aa: CASSYSGGMETQYF
j_gene: TRBJ1-5; v_gene: TRBV4-2; CDR3aa: CASSQDSGTGGNQPQHF
j_gene: TRBJ1-2; v_gene: TRBV20-1; CDR3aa: CSASFLGGTHTF
j_gene: TRBJ1-1; v_gene: TRBV2; CDR3aa: CASSSPGQGENTEAFF
j_gene: TRBJ1-5; v_gene: TRBV7-8; CDR3aa: CASSPAQAYQPQHF
j_gene: TRBJ2-3; v_gene: TRBV10-2; CDR3aa: CASSLSGGAVADTQYF
j_gene: TRBJ1-4; v_gene: TRBV4-2; CDR3aa: CASSQDQTGGWEKLFF
j_gene: TRBJ2-5; v_gene: TRBV4-3; CDR3aa: CASSQAYRGPETQYF
j_gene: TRBJ2-7; v_gene: TRBV14; CDR3aa: CASSQTQPWTSGDYEQYF
j_gene: TRBJ2-7; v_gene: TRBV4-3; CDR3aa: CASSPEGAALSYEQYF
j_gene: TRBJ1-1; v_gene: TRBV7-2; CDR3aa: CASSLVVNAYTEAFF
j_gene: TRBJ1-5; v_gene: TRBV28; CDR3aa: CAASTGDQPQHF
j_gene: TRBJ2-1; v_gene: TRBV13; CDR3aa: CASSLGGRNEQFF
j_gene: TRBJ1-2; v_gene: TRBV7-9; CDR3aa: CASSLDGRNYGYTF
j_gene: TRBJ2-7; v_gene: TRBV4-3; CDR3aa: CASSQDLGTGGHEQYF
j_gene: TRBJ1-6; v_gene: TRBV4-1; CDR3aa: CASSQADSGKNSPLHF
j_gene: TRBJ2-7; v_gene: TRBV24-1; CDR3aa: CATSDFRGYEQYF
j_gene: TRBJ2-7; v_gene: TRBV11-2; CDR3aa: CASRHGGRSYEQYF
j_gene: TRBJ1-5; v_gene: TRBV19; CDR3aa: CASSIGEVSNQPQHF
j_gene: TRBJ2-1; v_gene: TRBV20-1; CDR3aa: CSARGLAVLSNEQFF